This TCR beta chain derives from a study of T cells in Graves' hyperthyroidism and ophthalmopathy. On the basis of clinical symptoms, serum thyroxine and TRAb, thyroid ultrasound and orbital computed tomography, diagnoses were made. The V end was cut by 6 bases, the J end by 8 bases, with 19 bases between. The CDR3 totals 15 residues. Germline V CDR1 and CDR2: SGHNT, YENEEA. This clonotype has at least ten counts. The source material, RNA transcripts, was used to amplify TCR beta CDR3 regions. With the HTBI primer set, the TCR CDR3 went through a first round of RT-PCR. MiXCR, run by TCRdb on the multiplex PCR reads, gives a single entry per CDR3 protein. Here the sample spans over 400,000 distinct CDR3 sequences, approximately 14% being singletons.

This clonotype was sampled from a man between 18 and 29 years old with Graves' ophthalmopathy. The J gene is TRBJ2-2, the V gene TRBV11-3; no clear D. The sequencing sample was made of blood. CDR3 sequence reads: CASSPGRASTGELFF. The CDR3 DNA follows: TGTGCCAGCAGTCCTGGAAGGGCCTCCACTGGGGAGCTGTTTTTT.